Listed below are T cell receptor beta chains from one sample, sequenced in a study of blood T cell repertoires in COVID-19. Libraries were prepared by immunoSEQ multiplex PCR; TCRdb keeps only in-frame clonotypes and omits some of them. The data contain 150,000 to 200,000 clones, about 90% of them seen just once; the ten biggest clones take up 0.95% to 1.5%. Sequencing input: PBMCs or T cells enriched from blood (not recorded which). All receptors derive from a human donor with acute COVID-19. The donor label of this sample is uncertain. CDR3s include the opening cysteine and the closing phenylalanine or tryptophan. A D gene is named only where the DNA matches it firmly. Size is stated for part of the rows, as once, few or many counts, or as a class when the clone is expanded.

TRBJ1-2 | . | . | TRBV18 | TGTGCCAGCTCACCTGGACAGAACTATGGCTACACCTTC | CASSPGQNYGYTF
TRBJ1-1 | TRBD1 | . | TRBV18 | TGTGCCAGCTCCCAACAGGGGAAGAGCACTGAAGCTTTCTTT | CASSQQGKSTEAFF
TRBJ1-1 | TRBD1 | once | TRBV5-1 | TGCGCCAGCAGCGTCGACAGGGGGCGAGGTGAAGCTTTCTTT | CASSVDRGRGEAFF
TRBJ2-7 | . | . | TRBV6-5 | TGTGCCAGCAGTAGGACAGATTACGAGCAGTACTTC | CASSRTDYEQYF
TRBJ1-2 | . | . | TRBV30 | TGTGCCTGGAGTGTAACGATGGGGATCCGGGAAAGTGGTGGCTACACCTTC | CAWSVTMGIRESGGYTF
TRBJ2-5 | TRBD2 | . | TRBV5-5 | TGTGCCAGCAGCTTGCCGCGGGGGTACCAAGAGACCCAGTACTTC | CASSLPRGYQETQYF
TRBJ2-7 | . | . | TRBV5-6 | TGTGCCAGCAGCTTAGACGGGTTAAGGTACGAGCAGTACTTC | CASSLDGLRYEQYF
TRBJ2-2 | . | once | TRBV6-5 | TGTGCCAGCAGTCCCCTTTACACCGGGGAGCTGTTTTTT | CASSPLYTGELFF
TRBJ1-2 | TRBD1 | . | TRBV3-1/TRBV3-2 | TGTGCCAGCAGCCAGGACAGGGTTTTGGGCTACACCTTC | CASSQDRVLGYTF
TRBJ1-3 | . | once | TRBV6-5 | TGTGCCAGCAGTTACTCGGGGAGCTCTGGAAACACCATATATTTT | CASSYSGSSGNTIYF
TRBJ1-5 | . | . | TRBV7-2 | TGTGCCAGCAGCTGGACCGGGGGGTCGGGCCAGCCCCAGCATTTT | CASSWTGGSGQPQHF
TRBJ1-1 | . | . | TRBV19 | TGTGCCAGTAAAAGGGGTCGGGTGGTTTTCTTT | CASKRGRVVFF
TRBJ2-3 | . | . | TRBV24-1 | TGTGCCACCAGTGATTTAAACAGGCCGCCCACCGGTAGCACAGATACGCAGTATTTT | CATSDLNRPPTGSTDTQYF
TRBJ2-5 | TRBD2 | . | TRBV7-8 | TGTGCCAGCAGCTTGGGACTACCTACCGAGTTTACAAAAGAGACCCAGTACTTC | CASSLGLPTEFTKETQYF
TRBJ2-7 | TRBD1 | . | TRBV19 | TGTGCCAGTAGTTCACAGGGGTGGGATTCCTACGAGCAGTACTTC | CASSSQGWDSYEQYF
TRBJ2-1 | . | few | TRBV27 | TGTGCCAGCAGTTTATCGGCCTTGGTCGATGAGCAGTTCTTC | CASSLSALVDEQFF
TRBJ2-1 | . | . | TRBV9 | TGTGCCAGCAGCGTGCCCTCGAGTGGTCGAGGCTCCAATGAGCAGTTCTTC | CASSVPSSGRGSNEQFF